A single sample gave rise to the 22 T cell receptor beta chains below, sequenced in a study of CD8+ T cells in alopecia areata. The treatment here: oral pan-JAK inhibitor, 5-10 mg twice daily. Extracted RNA was reverse transcribed, and the resulting cDNA served as sequencing template. TCRdb keeps only in-frame clones here, not all; method: immunoSEQ multiplex PCR. The sample has some 150,000 clones; 70% to 90% are singletons. Sequencing used CD8+ T cells sorted from blood, obtained at week 4, from a patient treated with tofacitinib. All receptors derive from a human donor with alopecia areata.

The V call is TRBV6-6, the J call TRBJ2-5; 11 nucleotides line up with TRBD2. The end of the DNA aligns better with TRBJ2-7, so the J call may be wrong. The CDR3 runs 15 residues. CDR1 and CDR2 from the germline V gene are MNHNY and SVGAGI (reference sequence). In DNA form, the CDR3 reads TGTGCCAGCAGTCGTAGCGGGGGGGGACTATACGAGCAGTACTTC. This codes for CASSRSGGGLYEQYF.

This sequence joins TRBV20-1 and TRBJ2-7; the D is unclear. CDR1 and CDR2 from the germline V gene are DFQATT and SNEGSKA (reference sequence). The CDR3 covers 11 residues. V was cut by 3 bases and J by 4 bases, with 7 bases left in between. In DNA form, the CDR3 reads TGCAGTGCTAGGATCGAGTACGAGCAGTACTTC. It encodes CSARIEYEQYF.

The J gene is TRBJ2-7, the V gene TRBV7-9; D is uncertain. CDR1 and CDR2 from the germline V gene are SEHNR and FQNEAQ (reference sequence). V lost 4 bases to trimming and J lost 4 bases, with 8 bases between them. The CDR3 contains 12 residues. In DNA form, the CDR3 reads TGTGCCAGCAGCTACGACCTATACGAGCAGTACTTC. Translated, it gives CASSYDLYEQYF.

The chain couples TRBV5-4 to TRBJ2-5; 9 bases align to TRBD2. The germline V gene has CDR1 SGHNT and CDR2 YYREEE (reference sequence). Unmatched junction bases numbered 16, after V lost 1 base and J lost 0 bases. The CDR3 is 20 residues long. This CDR3 is CASSLIFETSGRTYQETQYF. CDR3 sequence (DNA): TGTGCCAGCAGCTTGATTTTTGAAACTAGCGGGCGCACTTACCAAGAGACCCAGTACTTC.

This chain uses TRBV29-1 with TRBJ2-7; D perhaps matches TRBD2 (6 bases). Trimming shortened V by 2 bases and J by 0 bases, and 11 bases separated the two germline ends. The CDR3 is 14 amino acids. The germline gives CDR1 SQVTM, CDR2 ANQGSEA. The CDR3 protein is CSVESLTSSYEQYF. The CDR3 nucleotides are TGCAGCGTTGAATCCTTGACTAGCTCCTACGAGCAGTACTTC.

This chain joins TRBV27 and TRBJ2-7; either TRBD1 or TRBD2 may supply D (5 bases each). This CDR3 has 15 residues. CDR1 and CDR2 (germline): MNHEY, SMNVEV (reference sequence). V dropped 5 bases and J dropped 4 bases, with 18 bases sitting between them. DNA for the CDR3: TGTGCCAGCAGTCTCCTACCGGGACGGCTTTACGAGCAGTACTTC. Its protein product is CASSLLPGRLYEQYF.

CDR3 residues: CASRWGAREKLFF. CDR3 coding DNA: TGTGCCAGCAGGTGGGGGGCAAGGGAAAAACTGTTTTTT. The rearrangement links TRBV27 to TRBJ1-4; D is perhaps TRBD1 (6 bases). CDR3 length: 13 amino acids. The V end was cut by 6 bases, the J end by 8 bases, with 13 bases between. Germline V CDR1 and CDR2: MNHEY, SMNVEV (reference sequence).

The chain couples TRBV29-1 to TRBJ2-7; D is uncertain. The CDR3 sequence is 13 residues long. The V end was cut by 3 bases, the J end by 0 bases, with 9 bases between. Germline V CDR1 and CDR2: SQVTM, ANQGSEA. As DNA, the CDR3 is TGCAGCGTTGAGATGTCCAACTCCTACGAGCAGTACTTC. It encodes CSVEMSNSYEQYF.

The chain carries TRBV7-9 and TRBJ2-5, with 9 nucleotides matching TRBD1. J gave up 5 bases and V 4 bases, and 8 bases lay outside the gene matches. CDR1 SEHNR and CDR2 FQNEAQ come from the germline V gene (reference sequence). This CDR3 region has 15 residues. The CDR3 is CASSSVTGGWETQYF. The DNA of the CDR3 is TGTGCCAGCAGCTCCGTGACAGGGGGGTGGGAGACCCAGTACTTC.

The J gene is TRBJ2-5, the V gene TRBV11-2; possibly TRBD2 for D (6 bases). V lost 5 bases, J lost 6 bases, and 19 bases lay in between. Germline CDR1 SGHAT, CDR2 FQNNGV. CDR3 length: 15 amino acids. CDR3 coding DNA: TGTGCCAGCAGCCCCACTGAACTAGCAGGAAAGACCCAGTACTTC. Its translation: CASSPTELAGKTQYF.

CDR3 protein: CASGANSNVLTF. The CDR3 DNA follows: TGTGCCAGCGGGGCGAATTCCAACGTCCTGACTTTC. The chain has TRBV6-5 and TRBJ2-6; a weak D match, TRBD1 (5 bases). This CDR3 contains 12 residues. V was pared by 8 bases and J by 8 bases, with 10 bases between. The germline CDR1 and CDR2 sequences are MNHEY and SVGAGI.

The J gene is TRBJ2-1, the V gene TRBV12-5; 9 positions match TRBD1. Germline CDR1 LGHNT, CDR2 FRNRAP. The CDR3 is made up of 16 amino acids. V lost 6 bases to trimming and J lost 0 bases; unmatched junction nucleotides: 6. CDR3 residues: CASGPQGAVSYNEQFF. The DNA for the CDR3 is TGTGCTAGTGGCCCACAGGGGGCTGTCTCCTACAATGAGCAGTTCTTC.

This clone was recorded once. The V gene is TRBV7-9, the J gene TRBJ2-5, with a tentative D call TRBD1 (6 bases). The length of the CDR3 is 13 residues. CDR1 SEHNR and CDR2 FQNEAQ come from the germline V gene (reference sequence). The V end was cut by 0 bases, the J end by 5 bases, with 7 bases between. This chain's CDR3 is CASSLAGGETQYF. CDR3 coding DNA: TGTGCCAGCAGCTTAGCTGGGGGCGAGACCCAGTACTTC. The full variable domain, rest sourced from reference TRBV7-9 and TRBJ2-5, is DTGVSQNPRHKITKRGQNVTFRCDPISEHNRLYWYRQTLGQGPEFLTYFQNEAQLEKSRLLSDRFSAERPKGSFSTLEIQRTEQGDSAMYLCASSLAGGETQYFGPGTRLLVL.

The chain combines TRBV29-1 with TRBJ2-1; 7 bases are shared with TRBD2. Germline assignment: CDR1 SQVTM and CDR2 ANQGSEA. This CDR3 contains 14 residues. The V and J ends lost 7 bases and 9 bases, in that order; junction bases with no gene match: 15. CDR3 DNA sequence: TGCAGCGCTGGCGGGGGACTGTACCTTCTTGAGCAGTTCTTC. Its translation: CSAGGGLYLLEQFF.

The J gene is TRBJ1-2, the V gene TRBV2; 9 nucleotides line up with TRBD1. Germline V gene data show CDR1 as SNHLY and CDR2 as FYNNEI. The CDR3 runs to 18 residues. Trimming at V came to 5 bases and at J to 0 bases, leaving 13 bases not matched to a gene. CDR3 residues: CASSLTTGTGPPNYGYTF. The CDR3, as DNA: TGTGCCAGCAGTCTCACAACCGGGACAGGGCCCCCTAACTATGGCTACACCTTC.

The chain joins TRBV30 to TRBJ1-4, with D unclear. This CDR3 region has 11 residues. The V gene lost 2 bases and the J gene lost 8 bases, with 6 bases spanning the gap. The germline V gene encodes CDR1 GTSNPN and CDR2 SVGIG (reference sequence). The CDR3 protein is CAWSLGEKLFF. The DNA for the CDR3 is TGTGCCTGGAGTTTAGGAGAAAAACTGTTTTTT.

The CDR3, as DNA: TGTGCCTGGAGTCCTAGCGGCTACGAGCAGTACTTC. This gives the protein CAWSPSGYEQYF. The chain carries TRBV30 and TRBJ2-7, with 7 positions matching TRBD2. Germline CDR1 GTSNPN, CDR2 SVGIG (reference sequence). V lost 2 bases, J lost 3 bases, and 1 base stayed unmatched. The CDR3 is 12 residues long. The full variable domain, in which reference TRBV30 and TRBJ2-7 provide the parts outside the CDR3, is SQTIHQWPATLVQPVGSPLSLECTVEGTSNPNLYWYRQAAGRGLQLLFYSVGIGQISSEVPQNLSASRPQDRQFILSSKKLLLSDSGFYLCAWSPSGYEQYFGPGTRLTVT.

The chain couples TRBV29-1 to TRBJ2-7, with D perhaps TRBD1 or TRBD2 (5 bases each). CDR1 SQVTM and CDR2 ANQGSEA come from the germline V gene. The CDR3 sequence is 12 residues long. The V gene lost 6 bases and the J gene lost 6 bases, with 15 bases spanning the gap. CDR3 DNA: TGCAGCGTATCCGGGACCCGCCGCGAGCAGTACTTC. This sequence encodes CSVSGTRREQYF.

Turning to this clone: At one of its ends the junction is not consistent with the germline gene, which may arise from a read error. The V call is TRBV4-1, the J call TRBJ2-7; 8 positions match TRBD2. Germline CDR1 and CDR2: MGHRA and YSYEKL. This CDR3 contains 15 residues. In DNA, the CDR3 is TGTGCCAGCAGCCAAGAAAGCGGGGGCTCCTACGAGCAGTACTTC. The encoded protein is CASSQESGGSYEQYF.

This chain links TRBV7-6 with TRBJ2-3, with TRBD2 matching over 8 bases. The CDR3 spans 16 residues. V lost 0 bases and J lost 1; bases outside the gene matches: 3. Germline V CDR1 and CDR2: SGHVS, FNYEAQ. CDR3 loop: CASSLAPGRGTDTQYF. CDR3 in DNA: TGTGCCAGCAGCTTAGCCCCCGGGAGGGGCACAGATACGCAGTATTTT.

This clone was detected once. This rearrangement joins TRBV11-2 to TRBJ2-7; D call uncertain. Germline V gene data show CDR1 as SGHAT and CDR2 as FQNNGV. The CDR3 runs to 13 residues. Trimming pared 7 bases from V and 4 bases from J, leaving 14 bases between. CDR3 in DNA: TGTGCCAGCACCGTTGACATCCTGTACGAGCAGTACTTC. As protein: CASTVDILYEQYF.

The gene calls are TRBV19 and TRBJ2-7; the D gene is possibly TRBD2 (5 bases). Deletions cut 6 bases from V and 5 bases from J, with 11 bases between. CDR1 and CDR2 from the germline V gene are LNHDA and SQIVND (reference sequence). CDR3 length: 12 amino acids. CDR3: CASSGMSDEQYF. The CDR3 coding sequence is TGTGCCAGTAGCGGGATGTCAGACGAGCAGTACTTC.